A single sample is the source of the 4 T cell receptor beta chains below, sequenced in a study of T cell responses to AZD1222 COVID-19 vaccine. Clones were sequenced by immunoSEQ multiplex PCR, and TCRdb holds only the in-frame ones, with some missing. The profile shows 70,000 to 85,000 clones, about 83% of them singletons. The sample in question was peripheral blood, obtained 28 days after the second AZD1222 dose. Every receptor here comes from an adult who received the AZD1222 COVID-19 vaccine.

V and J are TRBV7-9 and TRBJ2-7; no reliable D call. V gave up 1 base and J gave up 7 bases, with 8 bases separating them. The V gene's germline CDR1 is SEHNR and CDR2 FQNEAQ (reference sequence). The CDR3 consists of 12 residues. The CDR3 is CASSLVTREQYF. The DNA for the CDR3 is TGTGCCAGCAGCTTAGTTACGCGGGAGCAGTACTTC.

The CDR3 here is CASSLTGGINTEAFF. CDR3 DNA: TGTGCCAGCAGCCTCACTGGGGGGATCAACACTGAAGCTTTCTTT. The V gene is TRBV7-9, the J gene TRBJ1-1; D is perhaps TRBD1 (5 bases). Trimming removed 5 bases at V and 2 bases at J, with 15 bases between. Germline lookup yields CDR1 SEHNR and CDR2 FQNEAQ (reference sequence). This CDR3 is 15 amino acids long. The variable domain in full, with the rest retrieved from reference TRBV7-9 and TRBJ1-1, is DTGVSQNPRHKITKRGQNVTFRCDPISEHNRLYWYRQTLGQGPEFLTYFQNEAQLEKSRLLSDRFSAERPKGSFSTLEIQRTEQGDSAMYLCASSLTGGINTEAFFGQGTRLTVV.

This clone was seen just once. The DNA for the CDR3 is TGTGCCTGGAGTGCAACTTTTGAAGCTTTCTTT. Encoded protein: CAWSATFEAFF. The chain couples TRBV30 to TRBJ1-1; D gene uncertain. V was clipped by 1 base and J by 7 bases, with 7 bases between them. Germline V gene lookup returns CDR1 GTSNPN and CDR2 SVGIG (reference sequence). The CDR3 totals 11 residues.

In its sample, this clone was seen a few times. The gene calls are TRBV27 and TRBJ1-5; D gene unclear. Trimming took off 4 bases at V and 2 bases at J, with 6 bases between the two ends. This CDR3 is built from 13 residues. Germline CDR1 reads MNHEY; CDR2 reads SMNVEV (reference sequence). CDR3 protein: CASSSKGNQPQHF. CDR3 coding DNA: TGTGCCAGCAGTTCCAAGGGCAATCAGCCCCAGCATTTT.